This T cell receptor (beta chain) was captured in a study of T cells expressing NK-cell markers. As for the study in general: The authors derived TCR beta repertoires from sorted CD3+CD56+NKG2C+, CD3+CD56+NKG2C- and CD3+CD56-NKG2C+ T cells. Seven of the eight sequenced donors were HCMV-seropositive; one was seronegative.

As for this clonotype: Its antigen remains unknown.

CDR3 length equals 15 residues. CDR1 and CDR2 from the germline V gene are SGHVS and FQNEAQ. Synthesis of TCR beta cDNA relied on 5'RACE template switching carrying UMIs. TCRdb reprocessed the 5' RACE reads and reports one entry per CDR3 protein, with no DNA. Here the sample table reports some 460,000 distinct CDR3 sequences. Study-level findings and limits: Six or seven donors carried dominant NKG2C+ clonotypes that made up roughly 1.0-7.5% of their CD8+ T cells.

This clonotype was sampled from a woman in her forties or fifties in good health. The V and J genes are TRBV7-8 and TRBJ2-1. The sample taken for sequencing was blood T cells: a sorted CD56 or NKG2C T cell subset, CD4+ or CD8+ T cells, or bulk PBMC T cells (not recorded which). This CDR3 reads CASSLAGEAYNEQFF.